These 14 T cell receptor beta chains came from one sample sequenced in a study of blood T cell repertoires in COVID-19. The protocol was immunoSEQ multiplex PCR, while the TCRdb copy is restricted to in-frame clones and leaves out a portion. The sample has some 340,000 clones, 90% to 95% seen once. The sample consisted of PBMCs or T cells enriched from blood (not recorded which). These receptors came from a woman in her 30s who had been exposed to COVID-19.

The genes are TRBV6-2 or TRBV6-3 and TRBJ2-1; 8 nucleotides agree with TRBD2. Trimming at V came to 3 bases and at J to 7 bases, leaving 11 bases not matched to a gene. The CDR3 is 16 amino acids. CDR1 is MNHEY and CDR2 is SVGEGT in the germline V gene. CDR3 amino acids: CASSYPRGALRNEQFF. The CDR3 region has the DNA TGTGCCAGCAGTTATCCGCGGGGGGCCTTGCGTAATGAGCAGTTCTTC.

This chain uses TRBV4-3 with TRBJ2-2; TRBD2 might be the D (5 bases). The V end was cut by 0 bases, the J end by 2 bases, with 13 bases between. This CDR3 contains 17 residues. The germline V gene has CDR1 LGHNA and CDR2 YSLEER. The CDR3 loop reads CASSQEAVGINTGELFF. CDR3 coding DNA: TGCGCCAGCAGCCAAGAAGCCGTCGGGATTAACACCGGGGAGCTGTTTTTT.

V and J are TRBV11-2 and TRBJ1-2; TRBD1 is a possible D gene (5 bases). There are 13 residues in the CDR3. Germline CDR1 and CDR2: SGHAT and FQNNGV. The V gene lost 1 base and the J gene lost 8 bases, with 11 bases spanning the gap. The CDR3 spells CASSLVQGYGYTF. The CDR3 coding sequence is TGTGCCAGCAGCTTAGTGCAGGGATACGGCTACACCTTC.

V gene TRBV18 combines with J gene TRBJ2-3; TRBD2 matches at 8 bases. Germline CDR1 KGHSH, CDR2 LQKENI. The trim removed 6 bases at V and 1 base at J, leaving 6 bases unmatched. This CDR3 has 15 residues. Written as DNA, the CDR3 is TGTGCCAGCTCCCCGGGACTAGAGGGCACAGATACGCAGTATTTT. It yields the protein CASSPGLEGTDTQYF.

The J gene is TRBJ1-1, the V gene TRBV3-1 (or the pseudogene TRBV3-2), with TRBD1 identical over 7 bases. The CDR3 sequence is 15 residues long. CDR1 LGHDT and CDR2 YNNKEL come from the germline V gene (reference sequence). V shed 3 bases, J shed 1 base, and the junction held 5 bases outside the gene matches. As DNA, the CDR3 is TGTGCCAGCAGCCAGTTGGGACAGAGGAACACTGAAGCTTTCTTT. This sequence encodes CASSQLGQRNTEAFF.

This clone was found a few times. The chain uses TRBV27 and TRBJ2-7; a possible D gene is TRBD2 (5 bases). Germline CDR1 and CDR2: MNHEY and SMNVEV (reference sequence). Trimming removed 8 bases at V and 3 bases at J, with 11 bases between. There are 12 residues in the CDR3. CDR3 sequence reads: CASGRGFYEQYF. The CDR3 nucleotides read TGTGCCAGCGGACGAGGGTTCTACGAGCAGTACTTC.

The V call is TRBV29-1, the J call TRBJ1-1; 9 bases agree with TRBD1. V gave up 4 bases and J gave up 11 bases; unmatched junction bases: 8. CDR3 length: 12 residues. Looked up from germline, CDR1 is SQVTM and CDR2 is ANQGSEA. The CDR3 sequence: CSVGEGQGQAFF. The DNA of the CDR3 is TGCAGCGTTGGCGAGGGACAGGGTCAGGCTTTCTTT. The whole variable domain, filled in from reference TRBV29-1 and TRBJ1-1, reads SAVISQKPSRDICQRGTSLTIQCQVDSQVTMMFWYRQQPGQSLTLIATANQGSEATYESGFVIDKFPISRPNLTFSTLTVSNMSPEDSSIYLCSVGEGQGQAFFGQGTRLTVV.

The V gene is TRBV6-5, the J gene TRBJ2-5; 9 nucleotides line up with TRBD2. This CDR3 comprises 15 residues. Germline loops: CDR1 MNHEY, CDR2 SVGAGI. The V and J ends lost 5 bases and 5 bases, in that order; junction bases with no gene match: 9. The DNA for the CDR3 is TGTGCCAGCAGTCCCCCAGCGGGGGGCACGGAGACCCAGTACTTC. This gives the protein CASSPPAGGTETQYF.

This sequence joins TRBV7-9 and TRBJ1-2; tentative D call: TRBD1 (6 bases). The ends were cut back, 0 bases at V and 8 bases at J, with 10 bases in the middle. CDR1 SEHNR and CDR2 FQNEAQ come from the germline V gene (reference sequence). The CDR3 covers 13 residues. The CDR3 spells CASSLAGGHGYTF. CDR3 DNA: TGTGCCAGCAGCTTAGCGGGGGGGCACGGCTACACCTTC.

This clone has just one count. CDR3 sequence: CASSLARRGYGYTF. The CDR3 bases are TGTGCCAGCAGTTTGGCCCGCCGGGGATATGGCTACACCTTC. The rearrangement joins TRBV14 to TRBJ1-2; D is ambiguous. Germline values: CDR1 SGHDN, CDR2 FVKESK. Trimming left V 6 bases short and J 5 bases short, with 16 bases between. This CDR3 region has 14 residues.

The CDR3 protein is CASSSPAGDEAFF. The CDR3, as DNA: TGTGCCAGTAGCTCGCCGGCGGGGGATGAAGCTTTCTTT. This rearrangement joins TRBV19 to TRBJ1-1; tentatively, D is TRBD1 (5 bases). Trimming removed 6 bases from V and 7 bases from J, with 15 bases in between. The CDR3 contains 13 residues. Germline lookup yields CDR1 LNHDA and CDR2 SQIVND (reference sequence).

CDR3 sequence: CASSFSQGYGYTF. The CDR3 DNA follows: TGTGCCAGCAGCTTTTCGCAGGGTTATGGCTACACCTTC. The rearrangement uses TRBV7-2 and TRBJ1-2, with D possibly TRBD1 on 5 matching bases. V gave up 3 bases and J gave up 5 bases, with 10 bases separating them. The CDR3 has 13 amino acids. Looked up from germline, CDR1 is SGHTA and CDR2 is FQGNSA.

This chain links TRBV5-1 with TRBJ2-7, with TRBD1 identical over 9 bases. Per the germline V gene, CDR1 is SGHRS and CDR2 is YFSETQ. Germline trimming cut 4 bases from V and 6 bases from J; bases unmatched to any gene: 8. The CDR3 covers 14 residues. The DNA of the CDR3 is TGCGCCAGCAGCGGTGGACAGGGGTCCATCGAGCAGTACTTC. Protein product: CASSGGQGSIEQYF. Looking up the rest from reference TRBV5-1 and TRBJ2-7 gives the full variable domain: KAGVTQTPRYLIKTRGQQVTLSCSPISGHRSVSWYQQTPGQGLQFLFEYFSETQRNKGNFPGRFSGRQFSNSRSEMNVSTLELGDSALYLCASSGGQGSIEQYFGPGTRLTVT.

The chain uses TRBV2 and TRBJ2-7; tentatively, D is TRBD2 (7 bases). V gave up 3 bases and J gave up 3 bases, with 15 bases separating them. This CDR3 spans 15 amino acids. Germline-derived CDR1 and CDR2 are SNHLY and FYNNEI. The CDR3 loop is CASSEGGGYYYEQYF. The CDR3 region has the DNA TGTGCCAGCAGTGAGGGAGGGGGGTACTACTACGAGCAGTACTTC.